This T cell receptor (beta chain) was captured in a study of T cells in Graves' hyperthyroidism and ophthalmopathy. From 10 ml of fresh peripheral blood, PBMCs were isolated. RNA transcripts yielded amplified TCR beta CDR3 regions. The TCR CDR3 was amplified in a first-round RT-PCR using the HTBI primer set. TCRdb itself ran the multiplex PCR reads through MiXCR, one entry per CDR3 protein. The sample records some 620,000 distinct CDR3 sequences, roughly 17% being singletons. The CDR3 is 13 residues long. The germline V gene encodes CDR1 LGHDT and CDR2 YNNKEL (reference sequence). With 8 bases removed from V and 3 bases from J, the gap between germline ends came to 11 bases.

The clonotype originates from a woman younger than 45 with Graves' hyperthyroidism. The chain couples TRBV3-1 to TRBJ2-1, with D possibly TRBD2 on 7 matching bases. Material: blood. CDR3 DNA sequence: TGTGCCAGCTACGGGGGGCTCTACAATGAGCAGTTCTTC. Residues: CASYGGLYNEQFF.